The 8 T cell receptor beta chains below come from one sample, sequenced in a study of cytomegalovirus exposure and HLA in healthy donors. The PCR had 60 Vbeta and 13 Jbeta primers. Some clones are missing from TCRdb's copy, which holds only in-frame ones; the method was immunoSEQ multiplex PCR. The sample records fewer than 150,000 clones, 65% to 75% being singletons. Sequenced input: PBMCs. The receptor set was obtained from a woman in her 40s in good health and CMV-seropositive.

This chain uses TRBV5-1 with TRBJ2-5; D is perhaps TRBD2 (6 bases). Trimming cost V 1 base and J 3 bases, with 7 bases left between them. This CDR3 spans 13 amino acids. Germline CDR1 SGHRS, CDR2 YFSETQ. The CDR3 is CASSLPGEETQYF. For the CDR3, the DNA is TGCGCCAGCAGCTTGCCGGGGGAAGAGACCCAGTACTTC.

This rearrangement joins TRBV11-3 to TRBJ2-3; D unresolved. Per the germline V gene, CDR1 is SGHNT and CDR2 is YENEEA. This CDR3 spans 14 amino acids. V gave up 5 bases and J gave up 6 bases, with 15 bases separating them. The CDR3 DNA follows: TGTGCCAGCAGCGAGAGACAACCTGGGGATACGCAGTATTTT. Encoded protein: CASSERQPGDTQYF.

This CDR3 reads CASSLVLAGTTDTQYF. The CDR3 DNA reads TGTGCCAGCAGCTTGGTCCTAGCGGGGACCACAGATACGCAGTATTTT. This sequence joins TRBV5-4 and TRBJ2-3; the match to TRBD2 covers 9 bases. With V trimmed by 0 bases and J by 2 bases, 4 bases remained unmatched. The CDR3 spans 16 residues. From germline, CDR1 is SGHNT and CDR2 YYREEE (reference sequence). Variable domain in full (rest from reference TRBV5-4 and TRBJ2-3): ETGVTQSPTHLIKTRGQQVTLRCSSQSGHNTVSWYQQALGQGPQFIFQYYREEENGRGNFPPRFSGLQFPNYSSELNVNALELDDSALYLCASSLVLAGTTDTQYFGPGTRLTVL.

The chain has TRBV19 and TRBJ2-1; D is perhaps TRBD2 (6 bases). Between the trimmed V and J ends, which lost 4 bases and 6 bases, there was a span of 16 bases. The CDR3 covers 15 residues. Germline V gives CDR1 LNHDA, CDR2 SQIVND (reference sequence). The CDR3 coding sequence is TGTGCCAGTAGTAGGCCGCGGGAATGGGGCAATGAGCAGTTCTTC. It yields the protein CASSRPREWGNEQFF.

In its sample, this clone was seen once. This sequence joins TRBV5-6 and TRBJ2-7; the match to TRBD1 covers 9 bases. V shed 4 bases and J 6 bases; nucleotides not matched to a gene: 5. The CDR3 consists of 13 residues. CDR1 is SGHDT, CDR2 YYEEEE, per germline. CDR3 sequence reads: CASSRTGVTEQYF. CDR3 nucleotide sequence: TGTGCCAGCAGCCGGACAGGGGTAACCGAGCAGTACTTC.

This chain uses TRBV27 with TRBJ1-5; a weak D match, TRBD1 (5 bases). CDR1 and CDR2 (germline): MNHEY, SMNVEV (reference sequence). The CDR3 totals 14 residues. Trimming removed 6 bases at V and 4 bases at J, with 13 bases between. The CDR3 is CASSRSGMNQPQHF. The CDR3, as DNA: TGTGCCAGCAGCCGGTCAGGGATGAATCAGCCCCAGCATTTT.

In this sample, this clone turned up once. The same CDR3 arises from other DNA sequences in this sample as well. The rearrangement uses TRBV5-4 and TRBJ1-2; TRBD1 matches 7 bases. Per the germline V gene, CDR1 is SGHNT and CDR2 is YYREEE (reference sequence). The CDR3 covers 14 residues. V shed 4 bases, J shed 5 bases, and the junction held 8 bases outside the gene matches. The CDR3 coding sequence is TGTGCCAGCAGCCTGGACAGGACCAATTATGGCTACACCTTC. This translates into CASSLDRTNYGYTF.

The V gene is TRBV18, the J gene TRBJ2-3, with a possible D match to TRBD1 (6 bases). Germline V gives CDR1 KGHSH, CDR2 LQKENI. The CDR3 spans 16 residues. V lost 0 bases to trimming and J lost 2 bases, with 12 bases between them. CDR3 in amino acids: CASSPPTGRATDTQYF. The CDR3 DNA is TGTGCCAGCTCACCACCCACAGGGCGCGCCACAGATACGCAGTATTTT.